The 5 T cell receptor beta chains presented below share a single source sample, sequenced in a study of neurological immune-mediated disorders. TCRdb called the 5' RACE reads again in MiXCR, with one record for every CDR3 protein. The sample holds some 42,000 distinct CDR3 sequences, roughly 12% seen once. The sample was CD4+ T cells from blood. Receptor source: a young woman with HTLV-1-associated myelopathy (HAM/TSP).

Ten or more counts support this clonotype. The V call is TRBV7-8, the J call TRBJ1-3; D possibly corresponds to TRBD1 (6 bases). V gave up 5 bases and J gave up 4 bases, with 21 bases separating them. This CDR3 region has 17 residues. CDR1 is SGHVS and CDR2 is FQNEAQ in the germline V gene. CDR3 in amino acids: CASSRFSGASSGNTIYF. The CDR3 nucleotides read TGTGCCAGCAGCCGATTTTCAGGGGCCTCTTCAGGAAACACCATATATTTT.

This clonotype was observed many times. The rearrangement joins TRBV29-1 to TRBJ1-2; possible D gene TRBD1, 6 bases. This CDR3 comprises 14 residues. Trimming left V 1 base short and J 5 bases short, with 14 bases between. In germline, CDR1 is SQVTM, CDR2 ANQGSEA. DNA for the CDR3: TGCAGCGTTGAAGGGGGCGACAGGTTTTATGGCTACACCTTC. This encodes CSVEGGDRFYGYTF.

This clonotype came up many times. The CDR3 sequence is CASSLDTGGKDGYTF. CDR3 in DNA: TGCGCCAGCAGCTTGGACACAGGGGGGAAGGATGGCTACACCTTC. The gene calls are TRBV5-1 and TRBJ1-2; 8 nucleotides align to TRBD1. The J segment lost 6 bases and the V segment lost 0 bases, leaving 7 bases of the junction unmatched. Germline V lookup: CDR1 SGHRS, CDR2 YFSETQ. The CDR3 is 15 amino acids.

This clonotype was detected many times. This chain uses TRBV12-3 or TRBV12-4 with TRBJ2-3; D gene uncertain. The CDR3 length is 14 residues. V lost 4 bases, J lost 4 bases, and 12 bases lay in between. DNA for the CDR3: TGTGCCAGCAGTTCGGCAAGGGCCGCAGATACGCAGTATTTT. This gives the protein CASSSARAADTQYF.

This clonotype was recorded many times. The V and J genes are TRBV18 and TRBJ1-1, with D uncertain. Germline CDR1 and CDR2: KGHSH and LQKENI. This CDR3 has 14 residues. Trimming stripped 1 base from V and 0 bases from J, with 6 bases between. The CDR3: CASSPLEMNTEAFF. DNA of the CDR3: TGTGCCAGCTCACCACTGGAAATGAACACTGAAGCTTTCTTT.